This is a list of T cell receptor beta chains from one sample in a study of response to subunit inactivated influenza vaccine. From the RT-PCR reads, TCRdb called clonotypes with MiXCR, one entry per CDR3 protein. The sample lists roughly 700,000 distinct CDR3 sequences; more than 11% were seen once. This specimen consisted of PBMCs from blood, obtained less than 15 days before vaccination. The receptors were sampled from a man in his forties or fifties who received an inactivated influenza vaccine. Each CDR3 is given with its conserved first and last residue. A D gene is named only where the DNA matches it firmly. Clone size is stated in some rows and not others, as once, few, many or a class when expanded.

j_call d_call v_call clone_size cdr3_aa cdr3_nt
TRBJ1-1 NA TRBV12-3/TRBV12-4 NA CASKAGSRTEAFF TGTGCCAGCAAGGCGGGGTCGCGCACTGAAGCTTTCTTT
TRBJ2-3 TRBD1 TRBV4-1 NA CASSHPSRDRGDTQYF TGCGCCAGCAGCCACCCGTCCCGGGACAGGGGAGATACGCAGTATTTT
TRBJ1-2 TRBD1 TRBV20-1 few CSARSQGASGGYTF TGCAGTGCTAGATCCCAGGGGGCGTCGGGTGGCTACACCTTC
TRBJ2-1 NA TRBV5-1 many CASSLQGLPSSYNEQFF TGCGCCAGCAGCCTGCAAGGACTACCAAGCTCCTACAATGAGCAGTTCTTC
TRBJ2-7 NA TRBV5-6 few CASSLGRVTAEQYF TGTGCCAGCAGCTTGGGAAGGGTTACCGCCGAGCAGTACTTC
TRBJ2-1 NA TRBV19 many CASSISVRSYNEQFF TGTGCCAGTAGTATCTCAGTCCGCTCCTACAATGAGCAGTTCTTC
TRBJ1-4 NA TRBV20-1 NA CSARGPQVEKLFF TGCAGTGCTAGGGGCCCCCAGGTTGAAAAACTGTTTTTT
TRBJ2-7 NA TRBV28 many CASSVDRIDYEQYF TGTGCCAGCAGTGTTGACAGGATAGACTACGAGCAGTACTTC
TRBJ1-1 NA TRBV5-1 NA CASSLEGTVNTEAFF TGCGCCAGCAGCTTGGAGGGGACCGTGAACACTGAAGCTTTCTTT
TRBJ1-1 TRBD1 TRBV24-1 NA CATSPGQGGEAFF TGTGCCACCTCACCGGGACAGGGGGGTGAAGCTTTCTTT
TRBJ2-1 TRBD2 TRBV6-2/TRBV6-3 few CASSNPWASGNEQFF TGTGCCAGCAGCAACCCCTGGGCTAGCGGCAATGAGCAGTTCTTC
TRBJ2-4 NA TRBV18 once CASSLGHILAKNIQYF TGTGCCAGCTCACTTGGACACATCTTAGCCAAAAACATTCAGTACTTC
TRBJ1-2 NA TRBV12-3/TRBV12-4 many CASSKGLQANYGYTF TGTGCCAGCAGTAAGGGCCTTCAGGCTAACTATGGCTACACCTTC
TRBJ1-5 NA TRBV3-1 many CASSQLVDRSPPLIFSNQPQHF TGTGCCAGCAGCCAGCTGGTTGACAGGTCCCCTCCCCTCATCTTTAGCAATCAGCCCCAGCATTTT
TRBJ1-3 TRBD1 TRBV12-3/TRBV12-4 many CASSPGTASGNTIYF TGTGCCAGCAGTCCCGGGACAGCCTCTGGAAACACCATATATTTT
TRBJ2-2 TRBD2 TRBV6-2/TRBV6-3 NA CASRGSPNTGELFF TGTGCCAGCCGCGGGAGCCCGAACACCGGGGAGCTGTTTTTT
TRBJ1-1 NA TRBV5-1 few CASSLMGTSNTEAFF TGCGCCAGCAGCTTGATGGGAACATCGAACACTGAAGCTTTCTTT
TRBJ1-1 TRBD1 TRBV28 NA CASRNPGGTEAFF TGTGCCAGCAGAAACCCAGGGGGGACTGAAGCTTTCTTT
TRBJ1-5 NA TRBV12-3/TRBV12-4 few CASSQGTDNQPQHF TGTGCCAGCAGTCAGGGGACCGACAATCAGCCCCAGCATTTT
TRBJ2-5 NA TRBV4-3 few CASSQANSRGQETQYF TGCGCCAGCAGCCAAGCTAACTCCCGGGGACAAGAGACCCAGTACTTC
TRBJ2-7 NA TRBV20-1 NA CSARFGRYEQYF TGCAGTGCTAGATTTGGACGGTACGAGCAGTACTTC
TRBJ1-2 TRBD1 TRBV5-1 NA CASSPTGTGADGYTF TGCGCCAGCAGCCCAACCGGGACAGGGGCGGATGGCTACACCTTC
TRBJ2-7 TRBD1 TRBV5-1 NA CASSSSTGTYEQYF TGCGCCAGCAGCTCATCGACAGGGACCTACGAGCAGTACTTC
TRBJ1-6 NA TRBV7-9 few CASSRSRSSYNSPLHF TGTGCCAGCAGCCGCAGTAGGAGCTCCTATAATTCACCCCTCCACTTT
TRBJ2-7 TRBD1 TRBV5-6 few CASSYPGVGDRAYEQYF TGTGCCAGCAGCTATCCCGGTGTCGGGGACAGGGCCTACGAGCAGTACTTC
TRBJ2-7 TRBD1 TRBV20-1 NA CSARDTGTGGYEQYF TGCAGTGCTAGAGACACCGGGACAGGGGGCTACGAGCAGTACTTC
TRBJ2-5 NA TRBV6-5 NA CASSYTGYGETQYF TGTGCCAGCAGTTACACGGGGTATGGAGAGACCCAGTACTTC
TRBJ2-7 TRBD2 TRBV9 NA CASSPTSGVNYEQYF TGTGCCAGCAGCCCCACTAGCGGGGTGAACTACGAGCAGTACTTC
TRBJ2-2 NA TRBV29-1 few CSVELGPVANTGELFF TGCAGCGTTGAATTGGGTCCCGTAGCGAACACCGGGGAGCTGTTTTTT
TRBJ2-3 TRBD2 TRBV10-3 many CAISESFPAGVGDTQYF TGTGCCATCAGTGAGTCCTTTCCAGCGGGAGTAGGAGATACGCAGTATTTT
TRBJ2-5 NA TRBV15 many CATSRAGIRDF TGTGCCACCAGCAGAGCGGGTATCCGAGACTTC
TRBJ1-1 NA TRBV19 many CASSNRMNTEAFF TGTGCCAGTAGTAACAGGATGAACACTGAAGCTTTCTTT
TRBJ2-2 NA TRBV4-2 few CASSQAGTTNTGELFF TGTGCCAGCAGCCAAGCAGGGACAACAAACACCGGGGAGCTGTTTTTT
TRBJ2-1 NA TRBV28 many CASSYVSLDRGGKYNEQFF TGTGCCAGCAGTTATGTTTCTCTCGATAGGGGGGGCAAGTACAATGAGCAGTTCTTC
TRBJ2-5 TRBD1 TRBV6-6 many CASSFRTGGGWETQYF TGTGCCAGCAGTTTTCGGACAGGGGGCGGCTGGGAGACCCAGTACTTC
TRBJ2-2 NA TRBV5-1 few CASSLAFFRGQGGELFF TGCGCCAGCAGCTTGGCTTTTTTTCGGGGGCAAGGCGGGGAGCTGTTTTTT
TRBJ1-4 NA TRBV29-1 many CSVAGRANEKLFF TGCAGCGTTGCCGGCAGGGCGAATGAAAAACTGTTTTTT
TRBJ2-2 NA TRBV10-2 NA CASSESSLLSNTGELFF TGCGCCAGCAGTGAGTCTTCATTGTTGTCAAACACCGGGGAGCTGTTTTTT
TRBJ2-3 NA TRBV5-1 NA CASSWLDSTDTQYF TGCGCCAGCAGCTGGCTGGACAGCACAGATACGCAGTATTTT
TRBJ1-3 NA TRBV4-2 many CASSQVTASSGNTIYF TGTGCCAGCAGCCAAGTGACAGCAAGCTCTGGAAACACCATATATTTT
TRBJ2-5 NA TRBV18 many CASSPRGPQETQYF TGTGCCAGCTCACCGCGGGGTCCCCAAGAGACCCAGTACTTC
TRBJ2-7 TRBD1 TRBV6-2/TRBV6-3 NA CASNIWTGDEQYF TGTGCCAGCAATATATGGACAGGGGACGAGCAGTACTTC
TRBJ2-2 NA TRBV12-3/TRBV12-4 many CASSLQGSNTGELFF TGTGCCAGCAGTTTGCAAGGGTCGAACACCGGGGAGCTGTTTTTT
TRBJ2-3 NA TRBV7-2 few CASSKSGSGDTQYF TGTGCCAGCAGTAAGAGTGGTTCTGGAGATACGCAGTATTTT
TRBJ2-7 TRBD2 TRBV15 NA CATSRLAGGPYEQYF TGTGCCACCAGCAGACTAGCGGGGGGCCCCTACGAGCAGTACTTC